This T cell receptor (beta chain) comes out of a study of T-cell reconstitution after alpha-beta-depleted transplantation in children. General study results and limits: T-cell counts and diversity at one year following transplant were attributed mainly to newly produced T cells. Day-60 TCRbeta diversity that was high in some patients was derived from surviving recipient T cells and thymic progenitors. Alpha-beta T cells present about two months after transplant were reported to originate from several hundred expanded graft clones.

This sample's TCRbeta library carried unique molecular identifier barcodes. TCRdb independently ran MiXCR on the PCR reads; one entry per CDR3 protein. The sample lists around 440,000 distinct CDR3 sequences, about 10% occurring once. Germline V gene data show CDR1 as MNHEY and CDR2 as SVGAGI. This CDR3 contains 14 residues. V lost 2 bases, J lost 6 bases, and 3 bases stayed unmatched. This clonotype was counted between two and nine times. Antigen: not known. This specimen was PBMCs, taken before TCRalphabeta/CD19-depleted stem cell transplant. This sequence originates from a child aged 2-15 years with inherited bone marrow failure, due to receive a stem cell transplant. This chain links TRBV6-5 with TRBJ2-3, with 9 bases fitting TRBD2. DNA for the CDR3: TGTGCCAGCAGTTACCTGGCGGGAGGGGATACGCAGTATTTT. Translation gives CASSYLAGGDTQYF.